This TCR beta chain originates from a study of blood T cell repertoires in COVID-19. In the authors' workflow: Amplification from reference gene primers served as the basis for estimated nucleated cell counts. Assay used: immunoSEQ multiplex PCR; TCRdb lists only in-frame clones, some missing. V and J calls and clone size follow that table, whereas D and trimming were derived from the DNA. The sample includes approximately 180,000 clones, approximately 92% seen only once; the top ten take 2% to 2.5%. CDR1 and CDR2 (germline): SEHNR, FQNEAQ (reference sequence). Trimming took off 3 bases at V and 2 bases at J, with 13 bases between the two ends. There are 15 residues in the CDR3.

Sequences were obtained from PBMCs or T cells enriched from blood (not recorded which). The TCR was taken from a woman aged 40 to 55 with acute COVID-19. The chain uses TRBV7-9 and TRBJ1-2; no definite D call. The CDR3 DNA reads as TGTGCCAGCAGCTTCCTAGACGGACTGAACTATGGCTACACCTTC. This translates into CASSFLDGLNYGYTF.